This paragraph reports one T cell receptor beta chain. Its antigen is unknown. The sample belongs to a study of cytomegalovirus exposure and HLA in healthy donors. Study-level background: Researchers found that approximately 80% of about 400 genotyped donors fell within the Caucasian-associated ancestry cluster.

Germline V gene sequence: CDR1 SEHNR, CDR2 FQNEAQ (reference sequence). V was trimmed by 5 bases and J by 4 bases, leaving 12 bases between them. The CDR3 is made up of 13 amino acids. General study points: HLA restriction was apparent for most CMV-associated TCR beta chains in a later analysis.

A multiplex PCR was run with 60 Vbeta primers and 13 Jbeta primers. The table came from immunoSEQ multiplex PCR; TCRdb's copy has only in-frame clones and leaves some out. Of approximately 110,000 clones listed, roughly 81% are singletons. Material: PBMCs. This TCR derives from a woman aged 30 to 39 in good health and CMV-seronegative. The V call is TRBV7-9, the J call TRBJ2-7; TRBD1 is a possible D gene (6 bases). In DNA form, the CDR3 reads TGTGCCAGCAGCCCTGACAGGACTTACGAGCAGTACTTC. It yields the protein CASSPDRTYEQYF.